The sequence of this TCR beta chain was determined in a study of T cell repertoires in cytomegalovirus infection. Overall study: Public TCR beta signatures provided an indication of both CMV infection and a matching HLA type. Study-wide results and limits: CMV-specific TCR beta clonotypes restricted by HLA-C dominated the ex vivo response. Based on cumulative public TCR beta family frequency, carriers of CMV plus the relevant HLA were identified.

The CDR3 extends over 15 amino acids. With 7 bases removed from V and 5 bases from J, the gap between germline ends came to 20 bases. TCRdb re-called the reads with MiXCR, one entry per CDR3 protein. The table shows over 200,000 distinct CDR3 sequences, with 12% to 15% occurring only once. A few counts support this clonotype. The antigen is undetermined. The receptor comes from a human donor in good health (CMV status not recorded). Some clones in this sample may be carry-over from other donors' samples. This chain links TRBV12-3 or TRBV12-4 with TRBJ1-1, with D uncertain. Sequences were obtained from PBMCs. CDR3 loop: CASTLDGVIGTEAFF. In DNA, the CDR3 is TGTGCCAGCACCCTCGACGGGGTAATTGGGACTGAAGCTTTCTTT.